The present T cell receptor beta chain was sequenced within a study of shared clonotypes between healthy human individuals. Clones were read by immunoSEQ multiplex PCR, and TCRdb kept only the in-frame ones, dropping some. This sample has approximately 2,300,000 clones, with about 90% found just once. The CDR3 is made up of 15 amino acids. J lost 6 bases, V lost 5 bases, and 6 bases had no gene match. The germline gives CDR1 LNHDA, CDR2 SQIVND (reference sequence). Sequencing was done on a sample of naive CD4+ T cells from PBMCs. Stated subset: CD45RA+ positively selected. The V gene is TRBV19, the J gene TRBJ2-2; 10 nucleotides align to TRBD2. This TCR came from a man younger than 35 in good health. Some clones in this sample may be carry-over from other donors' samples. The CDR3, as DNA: TGTGCCAGTAGTCTAGCGGGGGAACTTGCCGGGGAGCTGTTTTTT. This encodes CASSLAGELAGELFF.